Below are 2 T cell receptor beta chains sequenced from a single sample in a study of Ad26.COV2.S vaccination and SARS-CoV-2 variants (dated by TCRdb to about 2021). Libraries were built with the immunoSEQ multiplex PCR assay. TCRdb took over this immuneACCESS table, retaining in-frame rearrangements with V and J assigned. Such tables are incomplete; in checked studies, under half of the missing clones stem from an unresolved V gene, and the remainder is unexplained. The sample records a few hundred thousand clones, roughly 90% of which are singletons. About 5.4% of the sample comes from the top ten. The meaning of the sample's treatment or condition label: around 19 received Ad26.COV2.S at low or high dose, single or two shots; about 5 received placebo; per-sample allocation not given. For vaccine and placebo recipients, repertoires were sequenced using samples collected on day 63 after the first injection.

The starting material was peripheral blood, obtained in a trial of Ad26.COV2.S vaccine versus placebo. The origin of the receptors is a person aged 18-65 years who received the Ad26.COV2.S COVID-19 vaccine or a placebo.

The chain has TRBV6-2 or TRBV6-3 and TRBJ1-4; D is ambiguous. This CDR3 is 17 amino acids long. Looked up from germline, CDR1 is MNHEY and CDR2 is SVGEGT. Trimming shortened V by 4 bases and J by 0 bases, and 15 bases separated the two germline ends. CDR3 region: CASSFYLDRSTNEKLFF. The DNA of the CDR3 is TGTGCCAGCAGTTTCTACCTGGACCGGTCAACTAATGAAAAACTGTTTTTT.

The chain combines TRBV28 with TRBJ2-5, with D unclear. Germline CDR1 is MDHEN and CDR2 is SYDVKM. Trimming stripped 8 bases from V and 2 bases from J, with 18 bases between. There are 15 residues in the CDR3. CDR3 protein: CASEAYDPRQETQYF. The CDR3 coding sequence is TGTGCCAGCGAAGCGTACGATCCGAGGCAAGAGACCCAGTACTTC.